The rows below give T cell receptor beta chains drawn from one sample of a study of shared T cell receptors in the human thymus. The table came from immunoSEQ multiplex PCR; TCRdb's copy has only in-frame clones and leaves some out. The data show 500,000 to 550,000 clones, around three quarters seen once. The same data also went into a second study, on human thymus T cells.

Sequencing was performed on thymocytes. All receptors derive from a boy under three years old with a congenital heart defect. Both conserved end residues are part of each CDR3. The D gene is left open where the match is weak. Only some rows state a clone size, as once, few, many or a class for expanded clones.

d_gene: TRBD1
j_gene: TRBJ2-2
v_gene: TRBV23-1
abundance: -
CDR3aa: CASSQIQGGIEDTGELFF
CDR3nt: TGCGCCAGCAGTCAAATACAGGGGGGTATAGAGGACACCGGGGAGCTGTTTTTT

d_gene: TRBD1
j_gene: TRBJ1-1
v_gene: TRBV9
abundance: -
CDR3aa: CASSAYLPTQGSEAFF
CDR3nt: TGTGCCAGCAGCGCGTATCTCCCCACACAGGGGAGTGAAGCTTTCTTT

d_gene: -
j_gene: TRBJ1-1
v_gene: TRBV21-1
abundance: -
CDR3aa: CASSHSRGVNTEAFF
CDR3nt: TGTGCCAGCAGCCACTCGAGAGGTGTGAACACTGAAGCTTTCTTT

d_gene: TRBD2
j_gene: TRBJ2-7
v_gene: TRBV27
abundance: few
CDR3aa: CASSPGTTLYEQYF
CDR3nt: TGTGCCAGCAGCCCCGGGACTACCCTCTACGAGCAGTACTTC

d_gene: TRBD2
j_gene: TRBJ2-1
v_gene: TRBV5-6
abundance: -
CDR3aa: CASSLEREIGNEQFF
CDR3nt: TGTGCCAGCAGCTTGGAGCGGGAGATTGGCAATGAGCAGTTCTTC

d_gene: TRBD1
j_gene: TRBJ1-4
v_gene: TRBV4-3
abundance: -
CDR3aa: CASSPAPDRDLEKLFF
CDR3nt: TGCGCCAGCAGCCCTGCCCCGGACAGGGATTTGGAAAAACTGTTTTTT

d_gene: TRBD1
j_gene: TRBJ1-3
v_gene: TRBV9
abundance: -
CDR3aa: CASSLRTGQAGNTIYF
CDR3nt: TGTGCCAGCAGCCTTCGGACAGGGCAGGCTGGAAACACCATATATTTT

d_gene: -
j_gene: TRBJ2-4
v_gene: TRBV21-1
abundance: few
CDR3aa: CASSGRIDRRENIQYF
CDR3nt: TGTGCCAGCAGCGGCAGGATAGACAGGCGGGAAAACATTCAGTACTTC

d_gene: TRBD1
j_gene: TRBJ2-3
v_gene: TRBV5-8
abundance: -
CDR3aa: CASSLVVYLTGGSTDTQYF
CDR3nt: TGTGCCAGCAGCTTGGTAGTATATCTGACAGGGGGTAGCACAGATACGCAGTATTTT

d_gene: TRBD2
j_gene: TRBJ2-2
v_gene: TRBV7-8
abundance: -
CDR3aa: CASSLAEVLAGGSTGELFF
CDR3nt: TGTGCCAGCAGCTTAGCGGAGGTTCTAGCGGGAGGGAGCACCGGGGAGCTGTTTTTT

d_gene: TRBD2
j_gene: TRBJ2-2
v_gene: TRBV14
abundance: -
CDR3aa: CASSQDRTSGRALGAGELFF
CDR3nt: TGTGCCAGCAGCCAAGATAGGACTAGCGGGAGGGCCCTCGGGGCCGGGGAGCTGTTTTTT

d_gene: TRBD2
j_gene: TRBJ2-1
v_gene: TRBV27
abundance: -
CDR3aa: CASSLTSGKRTAYNEQFF
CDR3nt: TGTGCCAGCAGTCTGACTAGCGGGAAGCGGACGGCCTACAATGAGCAGTTCTTC

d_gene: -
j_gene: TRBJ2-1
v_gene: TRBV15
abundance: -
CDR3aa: CATSRVSPGLRNEQFF
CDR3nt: TGTGCCACCAGCAGAGTCTCCCCGGGTTTGAGGAATGAGCAGTTCTTC

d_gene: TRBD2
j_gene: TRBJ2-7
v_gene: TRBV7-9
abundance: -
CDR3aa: CASSLKGTRTPEQYF
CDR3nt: TGTGCCAGCAGCTTAAAAGGGACTAGGACTCCCGAGCAGTACTTC

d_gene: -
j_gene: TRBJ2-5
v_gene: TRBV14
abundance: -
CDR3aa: CASSQGGIGLETQYF
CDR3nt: TGTGCCAGCAGCCAAGGAGGGATTGGGTTAGAGACCCAGTACTTC

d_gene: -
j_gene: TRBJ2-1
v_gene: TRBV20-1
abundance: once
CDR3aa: CSQDRTNEQFF
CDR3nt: TGCAGTCAAGACAGGACGAATGAGCAGTTCTTC

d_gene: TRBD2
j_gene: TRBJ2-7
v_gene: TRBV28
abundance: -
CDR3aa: CASSSTSGDYEQYF
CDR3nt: TGTGCCAGCAGTTCGACTAGCGGGGATTACGAGCAGTACTTC

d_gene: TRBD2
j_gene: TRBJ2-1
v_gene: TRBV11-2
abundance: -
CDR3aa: CASSRTSGRRNEQFF
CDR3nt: TGTGCCAGCAGCCGCACTAGCGGGAGAAGGAATGAGCAGTTCTTC

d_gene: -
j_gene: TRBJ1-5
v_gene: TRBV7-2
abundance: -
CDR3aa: CARGGQPQHF
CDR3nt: TGTGCCAGGGGAGGGCAGCCCCAGCATTTT

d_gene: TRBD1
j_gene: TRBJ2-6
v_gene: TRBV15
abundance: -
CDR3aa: CATSSPPGRTGKRSGANVLTF
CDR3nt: TGTGCCACCAGCAGTCCCCCAGGTAGGACAGGCAAACGCTCTGGGGCCAACGTCCTGACTTTC

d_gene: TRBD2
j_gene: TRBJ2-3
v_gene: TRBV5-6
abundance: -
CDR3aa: CASSLGTRLAGPDTQYF
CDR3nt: TGTGCCAGCAGCTTGGGCACTCGCCTAGCGGGTCCAGATACGCAGTATTTT

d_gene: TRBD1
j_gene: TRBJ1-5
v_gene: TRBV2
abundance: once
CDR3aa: CATRQGKVEGNQPQHF
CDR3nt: TGTGCCACGAGACAGGGGAAAGTAGAAGGCAATCAGCCCCAGCATTTT

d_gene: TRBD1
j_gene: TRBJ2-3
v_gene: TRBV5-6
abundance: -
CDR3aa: CASRLGQGTQYF
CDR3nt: TGTGCCAGCAGACTGGGACAGGGAACGCAGTATTTT

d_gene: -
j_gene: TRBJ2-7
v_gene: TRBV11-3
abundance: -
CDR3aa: CASSLSLAHEQYF
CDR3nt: TGTGCCAGCAGCTTATCCTTAGCCCACGAGCAGTACTTC

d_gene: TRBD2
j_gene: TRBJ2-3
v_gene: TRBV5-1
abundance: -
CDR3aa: CASSFNLSSGSGDTQYF
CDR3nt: TGCGCCAGCAGCTTCAACCTTTCTAGCGGGAGCGGAGATACGCAGTATTTT

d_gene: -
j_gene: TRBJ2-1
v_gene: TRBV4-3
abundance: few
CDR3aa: CASSQDGNEQFF
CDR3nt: TGCGCCAGCAGCCAAGACGGGAATGAGCAGTTCTTC

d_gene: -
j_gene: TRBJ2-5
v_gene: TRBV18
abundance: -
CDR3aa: CASSPKLARKETQYF
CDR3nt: TGTGCCAGCTCCCCTAAACTAGCTCGAAAAGAGACCCAGTACTTC

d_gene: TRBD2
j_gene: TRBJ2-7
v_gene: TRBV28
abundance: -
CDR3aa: CASSVGTSGSGSYEQYF
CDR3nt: TGTGCCAGCAGTGTCGGGACTAGCGGGAGTGGGAGCTACGAGCAGTACTTC

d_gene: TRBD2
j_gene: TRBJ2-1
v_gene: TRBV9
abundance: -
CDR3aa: CASSVLAGGGSYNEQFF
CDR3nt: TGTGCCAGCAGCGTACTAGCGGGAGGGGGCTCCTACAATGAGCAGTTCTTC

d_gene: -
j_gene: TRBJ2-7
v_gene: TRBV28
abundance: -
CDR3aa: CASSLKGVGGPSYEQYF
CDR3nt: TGTGCCAGCAGTTTAAAAGGAGTAGGAGGCCCCTCCTACGAGCAGTACTTC

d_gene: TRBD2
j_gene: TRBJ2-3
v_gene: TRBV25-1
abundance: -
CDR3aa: CASSAGRAGPDTQYF
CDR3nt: TGTGCCAGCAGTGCCGGGAGGGCAGGGCCAGATACGCAGTATTTT

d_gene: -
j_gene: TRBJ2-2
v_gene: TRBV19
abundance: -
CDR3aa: CASSIVTGEGKLFF
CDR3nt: TGTGCCAGTAGTATCGTAACGGGAGAGGGGAAGCTGTTTTTT

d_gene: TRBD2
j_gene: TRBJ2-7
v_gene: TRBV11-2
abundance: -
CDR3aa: CASSLDTGPLAGLQNYEQYF
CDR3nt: TGTGCCAGCAGCTTAGATACGGGCCCACTAGCGGGCCTCCAGAACTACGAGCAGTACTTC

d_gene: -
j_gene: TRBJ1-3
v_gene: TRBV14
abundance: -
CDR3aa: CASSQDGGFSGNTIYF
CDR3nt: TGTGCCAGCAGCCAAGATGGGGGGTTCTCTGGAAACACCATATATTTT

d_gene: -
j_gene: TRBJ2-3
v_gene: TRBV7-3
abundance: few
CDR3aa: CASSLEGRDRSTDTQYF
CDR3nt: TGTGCCAGCAGCTTAGAGGGGAGGGACAGGAGCACAGATACGCAGTATTTT

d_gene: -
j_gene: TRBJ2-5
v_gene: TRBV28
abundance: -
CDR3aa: CASSFRVRETQYF
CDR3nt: TGTGCCAGCAGTTTCAGGGTTCGGGAGACCCAGTACTTC

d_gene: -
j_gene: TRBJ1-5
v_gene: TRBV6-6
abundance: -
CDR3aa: CASTFNGQTQPQHF
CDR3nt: TGTGCCAGCACCTTCAACGGACAGACACAGCCCCAGCATTTT

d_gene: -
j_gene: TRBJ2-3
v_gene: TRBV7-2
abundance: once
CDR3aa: CASKLTAGTDTQYF
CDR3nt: TGTGCCAGCAAGTTAACAGCGGGCACAGATACGCAGTATTTT

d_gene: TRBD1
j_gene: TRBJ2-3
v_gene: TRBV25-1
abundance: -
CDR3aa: CASSYRDRGRPDTQYF
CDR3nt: TGTGCCAGCAGCTACCGGGACAGGGGGCGGCCAGATACGCAGTATTTT

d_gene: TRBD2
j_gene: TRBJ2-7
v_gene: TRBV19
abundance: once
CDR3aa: CASSSQPGTRIHREQYF
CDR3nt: TGTGCCAGTAGCAGCCAGCCCGGGACTAGAATCCACCGCGAGCAGTACTTC